This record covers a single T cell receptor (beta chain). Its target is not known. Germline CDR1 is SGDLS and CDR2 is YYNGEE. The CDR3 has 17 amino acids. V was pared by 0 bases and J by 0 bases, with 13 bases between. In the naive CD8 group, cells lacked CD45RO and were positively selected for CCR7, so terminally differentiated effector memory CD45RA+ cells were left out. All donors were Caucasian adults living in Nashville, Tennessee. Measured with immunoSEQ multiplex PCR; TCRdb has only the in-frame clones, and not every one. The repertoire includes more than 2 million clones, around 95% of them detected once, and 1.5% to 2% sits in the top ten. These data come from a study of shared clonotypes between healthy human individuals. Study-wide context: Each donor's CD8 memory used one plate, CD8 naive two, each CD4 subset three.

Whole-study findings and limits: It was the non-shared clonotypes that had lower generation probabilities than clonotypes shared by all four donors. Estimated richness values were generally larger in naive subsets than in memory subsets.

The sequenced sample was naive CD8+ T cells from PBMCs. This TCR was sampled from a man aged 18 to 29 in good health. Some clones in this sample may be carry-over from other donors' samples. V and J are TRBV9 and TRBJ1-3; D gene ambiguous. The CDR3 DNA is TGTGCCAGCAGCGTAGTGGGCAGCTCCCTCTCTGGAAACACCATATATTTT. Amino acid sequence: CASSVVGSSLSGNTIYF.